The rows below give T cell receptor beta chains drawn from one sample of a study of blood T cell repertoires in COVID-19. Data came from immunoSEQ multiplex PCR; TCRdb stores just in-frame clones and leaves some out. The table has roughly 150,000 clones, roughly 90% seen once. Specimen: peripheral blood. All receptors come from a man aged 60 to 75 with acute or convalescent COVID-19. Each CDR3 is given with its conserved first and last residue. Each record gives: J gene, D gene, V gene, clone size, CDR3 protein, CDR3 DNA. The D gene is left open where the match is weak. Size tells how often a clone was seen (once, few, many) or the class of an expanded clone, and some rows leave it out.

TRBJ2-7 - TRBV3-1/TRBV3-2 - CASSLSSYEQYF TGTGCCAGCAGCCTGAGCTCCTACGAGCAGTACTTC
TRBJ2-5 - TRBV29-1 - CSVEDQGYQETQYF TGCAGCGTTGAAGATCAGGGTTATCAAGAGACCCAGTACTTC
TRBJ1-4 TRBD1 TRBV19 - CASSYGQGFNEKLFF TGTGCCAGTAGTTACGGACAGGGCTTTAATGAAAAACTGTTTTTT
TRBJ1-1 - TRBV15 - CATGRGGQLKTEAFF TGTGCCACGGGACGAGGTGGACAGCTTAAAACTGAAGCTTTCTTT
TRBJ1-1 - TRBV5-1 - CASSSEMNTEAFF TGCGCCAGCAGCTCGGAGATGAACACTGAAGCTTTCTTT
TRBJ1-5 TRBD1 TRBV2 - CASSVIADRGPGNQPQHF TGTGCCAGCAGTGTAATAGCGGACAGGGGGCCTGGGAATCAGCCCCAGCATTTT
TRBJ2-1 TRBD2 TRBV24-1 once CATSVDGGAYNEQFF TGTGCCACCAGTGTGGACGGGGGGGCCTACAATGAGCAGTTCTTC
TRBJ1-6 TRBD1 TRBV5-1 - CASSLVTGQGASPLHF TGCGCCAGCAGCTTGGTTACGGGACAGGGTGCTTCACCCCTCCACTTT
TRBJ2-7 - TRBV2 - CASRWTNHEQYF TGTGCCAGCAGGTGGACTAACCACGAGCAGTACTTC
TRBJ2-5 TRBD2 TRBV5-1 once CASSSEGTSGGPGETQYF TGCGCCAGCAGCTCCGAAGGGACTAGCGGGGGCCCGGGGGAGACCCAGTACTTC
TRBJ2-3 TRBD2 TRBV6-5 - CASSLGGSTDTQYF TGTGCCAGCAGTTTGGGGGGGAGCACAGATACGCAGTATTTT
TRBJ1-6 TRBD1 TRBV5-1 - CASSRLGTGLGSPLHF TGCGCCAGCAGCCGACTGGGGACAGGGTTGGGTTCACCCCTCCACTTT
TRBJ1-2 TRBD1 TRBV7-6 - CASSLVQGAVYGYTF TGTGCCAGCAGCTTAGTACAGGGGGCTGTCTATGGCTACACCTTC
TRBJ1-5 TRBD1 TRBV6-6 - CASTQGAFSNQPQHF TGTGCCAGCACACAGGGGGCATTTAGCAATCAGCCCCAGCATTTT
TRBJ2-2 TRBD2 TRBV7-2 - CASSFVGLAATNTGELFF TGTGCCAGCAGCTTCGTAGGACTAGCGGCAACGAACACCGGGGAGCTGTTTTTT
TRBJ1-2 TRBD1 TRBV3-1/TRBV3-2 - CASSQVFPGQGGYGYTF TGTGCCAGCAGCCAAGTCTTTCCGGGACAGGGTGGCTATGGCTACACCTTC
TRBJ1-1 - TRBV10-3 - CAISESGRGTEAFF TGTGCCATCAGTGAGTCGGGAAGGGGCACTGAAGCTTTCTTT
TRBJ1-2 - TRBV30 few CAWSGKSEGKVYGYTF TGTGCCTGGAGTGGGAAGTCGGAGGGAAAAGTCTATGGCTACACCTTC
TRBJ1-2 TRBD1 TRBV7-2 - CASSSGTRDRGHGYTF TGTGCCAGCAGCTCCGGTACCCGGGACAGGGGGCATGGCTACACCTTC
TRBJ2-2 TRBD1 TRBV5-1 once CASSLVRTGGTQTTGELFF TGCGCCAGCAGCTTGGTGAGGACAGGGGGCACGCAGACCACCGGGGAGCTGTTTTTT
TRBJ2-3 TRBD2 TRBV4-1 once CASSQVFAGGTDTQYF TGCGCCAGCAGCCAAGTCTTTGCGGGGGGCACAGATACGCAGTATTTT
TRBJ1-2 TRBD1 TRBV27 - CASRGQGGYTF TGTGCCAGCAGGGGACAGGGTGGCTACACCTTC
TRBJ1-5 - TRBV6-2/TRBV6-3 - CASSPREISNQPQHF TGTGCCAGCAGTCCCCGGGAGATCAGCAATCAGCCCCAGCATTTT
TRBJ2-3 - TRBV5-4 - CASSMTGSSTDTQYF TGTGCCAGCAGCATGACAGGTTCTAGCACAGATACGCAGTATTTT
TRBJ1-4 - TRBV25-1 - CASSESAPGSGNNEKLFF TGTGCCAGCAGTGAATCCGCCCCCGGTTCGGGGAACAATGAAAAACTGTTTTTT
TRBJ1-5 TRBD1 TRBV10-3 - CARPGQGSYSNQPQHF TGTGCCAGGCCGGGACAGGGGTCATATAGCAATCAGCCCCAGCATTTT
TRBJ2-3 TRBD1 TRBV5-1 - CASSFGQGGSDTQYF TGCGCCAGCAGCTTCGGACAGGGGGGTTCTGATACGCAGTATTTT
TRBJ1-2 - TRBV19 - CASRPSGRERTDYTF TGTGCCAGTAGACCCTCGGGCCGAGAGCGGACGGACTACACCTTC
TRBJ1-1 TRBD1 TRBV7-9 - CASSFAYRGRDTEAFF TGTGCCAGCAGCTTCGCTTACAGGGGGCGCGACACTGAAGCTTTCTTT
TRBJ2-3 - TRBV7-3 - CASSFQSGDTQYF TGTGCCAGCAGCTTTCAATCGGGAGATACGCAGTATTTT
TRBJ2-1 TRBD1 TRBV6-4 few CASSATGTGVGEQFF TGTGCCAGCAGTGCTACCGGGACAGGGGTTGGTGAGCAGTTCTTC
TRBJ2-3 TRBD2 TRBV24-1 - CATSVVAGGLGTDTQYF TGTGCCACCAGTGTAGTAGCGGGGGGCCTCGGCACAGATACGCAGTATTTT
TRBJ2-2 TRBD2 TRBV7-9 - CASSLERGRSGELFF TGTGCCAGCAGCCTAGAGCGGGGTCGTTCCGGGGAGCTGTTTTTT
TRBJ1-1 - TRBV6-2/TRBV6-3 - CASSYLSGVGEAFF TGTGCCAGCAGTTACTTATCGGGGGTAGGTGAAGCTTTCTTT
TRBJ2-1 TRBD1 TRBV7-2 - CASSLRVLQGTLSYNEQFF TGTGCCAGCAGCTTGAGGGTCCTACAGGGGACCCTCTCCTACAATGAGCAGTTCTTC
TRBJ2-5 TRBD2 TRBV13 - CASSLAPGGLAGRETQYF TGTGCCAGCAGCTTAGCCCCAGGAGGACTAGCGGGGAGAGAGACCCAGTACTTC
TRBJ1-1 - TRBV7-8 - CASSRSLNTEAFF TGTGCCAGCAGCCGTAGTCTGAACACTGAAGCTTTCTTT
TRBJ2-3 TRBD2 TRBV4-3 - CASSQGLAGGPNTQYF TGCGCCAGCAGCCAGGGACTAGCGGGGGGGCCGAATACGCAGTATTTT
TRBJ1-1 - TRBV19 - CASSQGHGGKPSEAFF TGTGCCAGTAGTCAAGGACACGGAGGGAAGCCCTCCGAAGCTTTCTTT
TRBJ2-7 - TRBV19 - CASSMRQGGTIYEQYF TGTGCCAGTAGTATGAGGCAGGGAGGTACGATCTACGAGCAGTACTTC
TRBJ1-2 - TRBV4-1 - CASSQGYQGARYTF TGCGCCAGCAGCCAAGGGTACCAGGGTGCGCGCTACACCTTC
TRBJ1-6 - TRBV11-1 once CASSFDQVHNGSPLHF TGTGCCAGCAGCTTTGACCAGGTACATAATGGATCACCCCTCCACTTT
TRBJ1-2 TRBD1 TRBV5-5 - CASRTGVDYGYTF TGTGCCAGCAGGACAGGGGTTGACTATGGCTACACCTTC
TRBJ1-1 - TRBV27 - CASRPRRDGTEAFF TGTGCCAGCAGACCCAGGAGGGACGGCACTGAAGCTTTCTTT
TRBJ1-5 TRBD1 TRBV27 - CASSPIDRARNQPQHF TGTGCCAGCAGTCCCATCGACAGGGCCAGAAATCAGCCCCAGCATTTT
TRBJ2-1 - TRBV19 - CASSRYGTGAYNEQFF TGTGCCAGTAGTCGGTATGGGACGGGGGCCTACAATGAGCAGTTCTTC
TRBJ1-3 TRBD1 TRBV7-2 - CASSQQGPGNTIYF TGTGCCAGCAGCCAACAGGGGCCCGGAAACACCATATATTTT
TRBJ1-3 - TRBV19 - CASSEGSSGNTIYF TGTGCCAGTAGCGAAGGGAGCTCTGGAAACACCATATATTTT
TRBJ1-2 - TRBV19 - CASEGGGYGYTF TGTGCCTCTGAGGGAGGGGGCTATGGCTACACCTTC
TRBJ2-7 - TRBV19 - CASSIVGTYEQYF TGTGCCAGTAGTATAGTCGGGACCTACGAGCAGTACTTC
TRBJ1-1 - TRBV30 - CAWTPYSSRGVPGTEAFF TGTGCCTGGACCCCGTACAGTTCACGGGGTGTCCCCGGCACTGAAGCTTTCTTT